A single sample is the source of the 18 T cell receptor beta chains below, sequenced in a study of OX40 agonist ivuxolimab in advanced cancers. The method behind the library was the immunoSEQ multiplex PCR assay. TCRdb obtained this table from immuneACCESS and retained in-frame rearrangements with V and J assigned. These tables miss some clones; where compared with another copy, unresolved V genes account for less than half of the shortfall, and the remainder is unexplained. This sample lists 55,000 to 65,000 clones; 85% were detected once. The ten largest clonotypes hold 4% of the sample. Sequenced here: CD4+ or CD8+ T cells sorted from blood, sampled in a trial of the OX40 agonist ivuxolimab. Receptors originate from an adult with an advanced solid tumor such as melanoma, head and neck, liver or kidney cancer.

Note on this clone: One junction end does not reproduce the germline sequence, and a read error may be involved. The J gene is TRBJ2-1, the V gene TRBV5-6; the D call may be TRBD1 or TRBD2 (5 bases each). The CDR3 extends over 14 amino acids. Germline V gene sequence: CDR1 SGHDT, CDR2 YYEEEE. The CDR3 here is CASSFGQRGRLEIF. The DNA for the CDR3 is TGTGCCAGCAGCTTTGGTCAGAGGGGACGGTTGGAGATCTTC. The full variable domain, completed using reference TRBV5-6 and TRBJ2-1, is DAGVTQSPTHLIKTRGQQVTLRCSPKSGHDTVSWYQQALGQGPQFIFQYYEEEERQRGNFPDRFSGHQFPNYSSELNVNALLLGDSALYLCASSFGQRGRLEIFGPGTRLTVL.

CDR3 sequence reads: CASSAGTGAHNYGYTF. The CDR3 DNA is TGTGCCAGCAGCGCCGGGACAGGGGCACATAACTATGGCTACACCTTC. The chain uses TRBV5-6 and TRBJ1-2; TRBD1 aligns across 10 bases. V shed 4 bases and J 1 base; nucleotides not matched to a gene: 7. Germline V gene data show CDR1 as SGHDT and CDR2 as YYEEEE. The CDR3 loop spans 16 amino acids. Drawing the rest from reference TRBV5-6 and TRBJ1-2, the complete variable domain is DAGVTQSPTHLIKTRGQQVTLRCSPKSGHDTVSWYQQALGQGPQFIFQYYEEEERQRGNFPDRFSGHQFPNYSSELNVNALLLGDSALYLCASSAGTGAHNYGYTFGSGTRLTVV.

The chain uses TRBV29-1 and TRBJ2-5; no definite D call. Germline V gene data show CDR1 as SQVTM and CDR2 as ANQGSEA. V lost 3 bases and J 1 base, leaving 9 bases between the germline ends. The CDR3 is 13 amino acids. The CDR3 spells CSVDRAAQETQYF. In DNA form, the CDR3 reads TGCAGCGTTGATCGAGCAGCCCAAGAGACCCAGTACTTC.

The chain recombines TRBV15 with TRBJ2-1, with D perhaps matching TRBD1 (6 bases). CDR1 is LNHNV, CDR2 YYDKDF, per germline (reference sequence). The CDR3 consists of 16 residues. V was clipped by 0 bases and J by 2 bases, with 11 bases between them. DNA for the CDR3: TGTGCCACCAGCAGAGAGATGCGACAGGCCTACAATGAGCAGTTCTTC. Residues: CATSREMRQAYNEQFF.

The chain employs TRBV14 and TRBJ2-3; TRBD2 matches 10 bases. The CDR3 is 18 residues long. Germline values: CDR1 SGHDN, CDR2 FVKESK. V shed 0 bases, J shed 2 bases, and the junction held 8 bases outside the gene matches. The CDR3 DNA sequence: TGTGCCAGCAGCCAAGAAGTGAGCGGGAGGGGGACCACAGATACGCAGTATTTT. This gives the protein CASSQEVSGRGTTDTQYF.

The J gene is TRBJ1-5, the V gene TRBV15, with 9 bases lining up with TRBD1. In germline, CDR1 is LNHNV, CDR2 YYDKDF (reference sequence). V gave up 5 bases and J gave up 3 bases; unmatched junction bases: 5. CDR3 size: 15 residues. DNA of the CDR3: TGTGCCACCAGCTTGGACAGGGGCGCCAATCAGCCCCAGCATTTT. Protein product: CATSLDRGANQPQHF.

Written as DNA, the CDR3 is TGTGCCAGCATCGGACAGGGGAACACTGAAGCTTTCTTT. Translating it yields CASIGQGNTEAFF. This chain uses TRBV6-5 with TRBJ1-1, with TRBD1 identical over 8 bases. The CDR3 covers 13 residues. Trimming took 7 bases from V and 1 from J; bases not matched to a gene: 2. Germline V lookup: CDR1 MNHEY, CDR2 SVGAGI.

The rearrangement uses TRBV11-2 and TRBJ2-7; D not resolved. CDR1 is SGHAT and CDR2 is FQNNGV in the germline V gene. The CDR3 contains 14 residues. The ends were cut back, 0 bases at V and 3 bases at J, with 9 bases in the middle. CDR3: CASSLDRFSYEQYF. CDR3 nucleotides: TGTGCCAGCAGCTTAGACAGATTTAGCTACGAGCAGTACTTC.

The rearrangement uses TRBV28 and TRBJ2-5, with 7 bases that match TRBD1. The CDR3 sequence is 14 residues long. V was clipped by 6 bases and J by 4 bases; unmatched bases: 8. Germline lookup yields CDR1 MDHEN and CDR2 SYDVKM. CDR3 amino acids: CASRPGGSVETQYF. The DNA for the CDR3 is TGTGCCAGCAGACCAGGGGGTTCGGTAGAGACCCAGTACTTC.

The chain combines TRBV9 with TRBJ1-5, with D perhaps TRBD1 (6 bases). This CDR3 has 15 amino acids. V lost 2 bases and J lost 4, with 13 bases in between. The germline CDR1 and CDR2 sequences are SGDLS and YYNGEE. CDR3 loop: CASSVGPGANQPQHF. The CDR3 region has the DNA TGTGCCAGCAGCGTCGGTCCAGGGGCTAATCAGCCCCAGCATTTT.

The chain couples TRBV2 to TRBJ2-2; D unclear. Trimming cost V 3 bases and J 4 bases, with 12 bases left between them. From germline, CDR1 is SNHLY and CDR2 FYNNEI. This CDR3 is built from 15 residues. The CDR3 bases are TGTGCCAGCAGTGAGCGCGCCCCGCGCACCGGGGAGCTGTTTTTT. It translates to CASSERAPRTGELFF.

This clone was recorded a few times. DNA for the CDR3: TGTGCCAGCAGCTTGGTCCGGGGGCGGGACACCGGGGAGCTGTTTTTT. Its protein product is CASSLVRGRDTGELFF. The chain is built from TRBV5-4 and TRBJ2-2; tentatively, D is TRBD1 or TRBD2 (6 bases each). Germline CDR1 and CDR2: SGHNT and YYREEE (reference sequence). The CDR3 covers 16 residues. V was clipped by 0 bases and J by 3 bases, with 12 bases between them.

The chain carries TRBV2 and TRBJ1-5; a weak D match, TRBD1 (6 bases). The ends were cut back, 3 bases at V and 0 bases at J, with 15 bases in the middle. The CDR3 is 17 amino acids. Germline V lookup: CDR1 SNHLY, CDR2 FYNNEI. CDR3 sequence: CASSDPGAAISNQPQHF. The CDR3 nucleotides read TGTGCCAGCAGTGACCCAGGGGCCGCTATTAGCAATCAGCCCCAGCATTTT.

The chain employs TRBV29-1 and TRBJ1-1; no clear D. The CDR3 covers 12 residues. The germline V and J ends were trimmed by 1 base and 0 bases, with 3 bases remaining between them. In germline, CDR1 is SQVTM, CDR2 ANQGSEA. Here the CDR3 reads CSVEAVNTEAFF. The CDR3, as DNA: TGCAGCGTTGAAGCAGTGAACACTGAAGCTTTCTTT. Based on the CDR3 plus reference TRBV29-1 and TRBJ1-1, the full variable domain is SAVISQKPSRDICQRGTSLTIQCQVDSQVTMMFWYRQQPGQSLTLIATANQGSEATYESGFVIDKFPISRPNLTFSTLTVSNMSPEDSSIYLCSVEAVNTEAFFGQGTRLTVV.

The V call is TRBV10-1, the J call TRBJ2-3; 12 nucleotides agree with TRBD2. V dropped 9 bases and J dropped 1; count of bases not matched to a gene: 2. CDR3 length equals 14 residues. Germline V gene sequence: CDR1 WNHNN, CDR2 SYGVQD (reference sequence). The CDR3 nucleotides are TGCGCCAGACTAGCGGGAGGACGCACAGATACGCAGTATTTT. This codes for CARLAGGRTDTQYF.

J is TRBJ2-5 and V is TRBV7-9; D is possibly TRBD1 (5 bases). The DNA end is more similar to TRBJ2-7, so the J call may be wrong. The germline V gene encodes CDR1 SEHNR and CDR2 FQNEAQ (reference sequence). The CDR3 is 15 residues long. CDR3 residues: CASSLVLQGSYEQYF. The DNA for the CDR3 is TGTGCCAGCAGCTTAGTGCTGCAGGGCTCCTACGAGCAGTACTTC.

Judged by abundance, this clone is medium-sized. The V gene is TRBV30, the J gene TRBJ1-1; D might be TRBD1 (6 bases). The CDR3 consists of 13 residues. V lost 2 bases and J 4 bases, leaving 11 bases between the germline ends. Germline V gene data show CDR1 as GTSNPN and CDR2 as SVGIG (reference sequence). CDR3 amino acids: CAWSYGQITEAFF. CDR3 DNA: TGTGCCTGGAGTTACGGACAGATCACTGAAGCTTTCTTT. Looking up the rest from reference TRBV30 and TRBJ1-1 gives the full variable domain: SQTIHQWPATLVQPVGSPLSLECTVEGTSNPNLYWYRQAAGRGLQLLFYSVGIGQISSEVPQNLSASRPQDRQFILSSKKLLLSDSGFYLCAWSYGQITEAFFGQGTRLTVV.

The chain uses TRBV9 and TRBJ2-2; 9 bases map to TRBD2. Per germline, CDR1 SGDLS and CDR2 YYNGEE. After removal of 2 bases from V and 4 bases from J, the junction contained 9 bases not matched to a gene. The CDR3 is made up of 17 amino acids. The CDR3 is CASSVGPSSGTTGELFF. The CDR3 DNA sequence: TGTGCCAGCAGCGTCGGCCCCTCTAGCGGGACCACCGGGGAGCTGTTTTTT.